This paragraph reports one T cell receptor (beta chain). Antigen specificity is unknown. Repertoires were generated with immunoSEQ multiplex PCR, while TCRdb's copy carries only in-frame clones and drops some. The data show fewer than 65,000 clones, with roughly 81% seen just once and more than 2% held by the top ten. Per the germline V gene, CDR1 is SGHTA and CDR2 is FQGNSA. V dropped 5 bases and J dropped 3 bases, with 18 bases sitting between them. This CDR3 contains 16 residues. The sample comes from a study of vaccination effects on CD4 cells after COVID-19. Expansion of antigen-specific CD4+ T cells with viral peptide pools was carried out by the ViraFEST assay before sequencing. Investigators separated out CD4+ T cells once about 10 days of culture had passed.

The TCR sequence derives from a human donor who received a COVID-19 vaccine. The rearrangement uses TRBV7-2 and TRBJ2-3, with D hard to call. Sequenced material: CD4+ T cells from PBMCs cultured with HCoV-229E spike peptides, taken before COVID-19 vaccination. The CDR3 nucleotides are TGTGCCAGCAGCCGGGCTCGGACGGTAACAACAGATACGCAGTATTTT. It specifies CASSRARTVTTDTQYF.